These 5 T cell receptor beta chains share one sample of origin, sequenced in a study of T cell responses to AZD1222 COVID-19 vaccine. TCRdb's table, derived via immunoSEQ multiplex PCR, lists solely in-frame clones and lacks some. Of about 27,000 clones in the sample, approximately 92% are singletons; the top ten hold 7.5% to 10%. This specimen consisted of peripheral blood, obtained 28 days after the second AZD1222 dose. All receptors come from an adult who received the AZD1222 COVID-19 vaccine.

The V and J genes are TRBV7-2 and TRBJ1-1; D may be TRBD1 (6 bases). Germline CDR1 and CDR2: SGHTA and FQGNSA. This CDR3 comprises 14 residues. The V end was cut by 1 base, the J end by 5 bases, with 11 bases between. The CDR3 loop is CASSLGQAITEAFF. In nucleotides, the CDR3 is TGTGCCAGCAGCTTAGGACAGGCGATAACTGAAGCTTTCTTT.

The gene calls are TRBV28 and TRBJ1-5; D may be TRBD1 (5 bases). The CDR3 is made up of 15 amino acids. CDR1 and CDR2 (germline): MDHEN, SYDVKM. With 3 bases removed from V and 3 bases from J, the gap between germline ends came to 12 bases. The CDR3 bases are TGTGCCAGCAGTTTTGGACGGGGCCTCAATCAGCCCCAGCATTTT. Its translation: CASSFGRGLNQPQHF.

The chain has TRBV7-6 and TRBJ1-2; D is ambiguous. From germline, CDR1 is SGHVS and CDR2 FNYEAQ. V lost 3 bases and J lost 6, with 20 bases in between. The CDR3 covers 16 residues. DNA of the CDR3: TGTGCCAGCAGCTTTGTCTTCATTTCCAGGCCCCATGGCTACACCTTC. Protein: CASSFVFISRPHGYTF.

The gene calls are TRBV6-5 and TRBJ2-7; D may be TRBD1 (6 bases). The CDR3 consists of 13 residues. Germline V gives CDR1 MNHEY, CDR2 SVGAGI. Deletions cut 7 bases from V and 2 bases from J, with 12 bases between. DNA for the CDR3: TGTGCCAGCACCTTGGGACAAACCTACGAGCAGTACTTC. Amino acid sequence: CASTLGQTYEQYF.

The rearrangement uses TRBV9 and TRBJ1-4; D might be TRBD1 (6 bases). V lost 0 bases to trimming and J lost 7 bases, with 10 bases between them. Germline V gene lookup returns CDR1 SGDLS and CDR2 YYNGEE. This CDR3 comprises 14 residues. CDR3 in DNA: TGTGCCAGCAGCGTAGGACAGGAGGGTGAAAAACTGTTTTTT. Translated: CASSVGQEGEKLFF.